This T cell receptor beta chain emerged from a study of cytomegalovirus exposure and HLA in healthy donors (dated by TCRdb to 2016 to 2017). Describing the broader study: An earlier analysis of approximately 640 of the donors reported roughly 300 Gb of sequence data and some 100 million unique TCR beta sequences from about 179 million T cells. In a later genetic analysis, genome-wide SNP genotypes for about 65% of the roughly 670 donors were used, and that subset was treated as a discovery cohort. Among the roughly 400 genotyped donors, approximately 77% belonged to the genetic ancestry cluster associated with self-reported Caucasian donors. The study used immunosequencing to profile the T cell repertoires of approximately 630 subjects and linked those repertoires to cytomegalovirus serostatus. A later analysis re-analyzed previously published TCR beta repertoires from about 730 donors and added high-resolution HLA genotyping to study TCR occurrence patterns. Several DR-DQ haplotypes were handled as single units for association and clustering because linkage in the cohort was strong. Alongside the repertoire data, information on donor age, sex, ethnicity and CMV serostatus was compiled. About 300 gigabases of sequencing data and around 90 million unique TCR sequences made up an early release that covered fewer than 650 HLA-typed donors. The study aimed to test whether cataloging public T cell receptors could reveal signatures of past pathogen exposure. All discovery cohort repertoires had been generated using a single sequencing platform. To predict cytomegalovirus infection status, the study brought together high-throughput TCR immunosequencing, statistical association of individual TCRs with disease status, and machine learning. Rather than drawing on any new phenotypic data, the later analysis identified candidate immune exposures from TCR beta sequences and the way those sequences occurred across donors. Class I and class II HLA loci were covered by the typing at four-digit resolution. In addition to the first cohort of around 670 subjects, a separate validation cohort of approximately 120 different subjects was used. On average, roughly 240,000 unique TCR beta nucleotide sequences were sequenced per donor among a few hundred genotyped donors of the cohort, with roughly 18% of those sequences being non-productive. The number of donors typed differed by locus, with roughly 620-640 for A, B, C, DRB1 and DQB1, around 500 for DQA1, about 610 for DPA1, and around 430 for DPB1. In an earlier analysis of 500 to 650 of the donors, high-throughput TCR beta sequencing was used to judge whether each TCR beta V gene segment behaved as functional or pseudogenic.

As for this clone: It has no known antigen specificity. No per-base quality is available; no much larger clone lies one base away.

To prepare the library, the immunoSEQ multiplex PCR assay was applied. The multiplex PCR relied on a mix of 60 forward primers for TCR Vbeta segments and 13 reverse primers for TCR Jbeta segments. Amplification of the CDR3 region of rearranged TCR beta genes was performed with a multiplex PCR assay on genomic DNA. On the Illumina HiSeq System, the amplified TCR beta libraries were sequenced as 87-base-pair reads. Concerning the study's data processing: A later analysis tallied 75 million to 95 million unique TCR beta chains across the 610 or so repertoires, and approximately 11 million of those chains were shared by two or more donors. To remove PCR and sequencing errors, raw reads were error-corrected and collapsed into unique sequences using a nearest-neighbor algorithm that merged closely related sequences. V, D and J gene segments were assigned by aligning CDR3 sequences to IMGT reference sequences. Each retained sequence needed at least a six-nucleotide match to both a V gene segment and a J gene segment. Rearrangements were classified as productive when the CDR3 lacked stop codons and remained in frame with V and J, and all other rearrangements were classified as non-productive. CDR3 was defined according to IMGT convention as the region running from the second conserved V-encoded cysteine to the conserved J-encoded phenylalanine. Sequences without an unambiguous match to a single V gene segment were excluded from the earlier analysis of several hundred of the donors. In an earlier analysis of 587 of the donors, V segments were called functional above 56.7% productive rearrangements and were called segregating when the between-donor standard deviation exceeded 5%. To diagnose cytomegalovirus status from the catalog of TCR beta chain sequences, a statistical classification framework was built. A later analysis assigned V and J genes by comparing TCR nucleotide sequences with IMGT/GENE-DB human TR gene sequences. A later analysis assigned CDR3 sequences and most-parsimonious VDJ recombination scenarios with the TCRdist pipeline. In a later analysis, each TCR beta chain was defined by its CDR3 amino acid sequence together with its V-gene family, and reads lacking a unique V-gene family were excluded. As a way to deal with suspected cross-contamination and a sequencing artifact, a later analysis dropped more than 500 nucleotide sequences that were highly shared and had low generation probability. A later analysis calculated a clonal expansion index for each public chain from normalized within-repertoire ranks of inferred template counts. In a later analysis, generation probabilities were computed with a VDJ recombination model fitted to out-of-frame rearrangements, and the resulting probabilities were checked against IGoR. Hypergeometric tests were used in a later analysis to score TCR-TCR, TCR-HLA and TCR-CMV co-occurrence, with a repertoire-size bias correction applied to the TCR pairs. False discovery rates were estimated in a later analysis by permuting HLA or CMV assignments 20 times. In a later analysis, co-occurring TCRs were grouped using DBSCAN, and TCRdist sequence similarity was added for clustering within HLA-allele-positive subsets. For co-occurrence clustering, repertoires with fewer than 30,000 or more than 120,000 public chains were excluded, along with four or five repertoires with anomalous nucleotide sharing. This is the immuneACCESS table as TCRdb keeps it, with only in-frame sequences that have V and J called. A part of the clones is gone; compared with another copy, unresolved V genes explain less than half, and the rest is unexplained. V, J and clone size derive from that table, while D and trimming were established from the DNA sequence. The sample table shows 150,000 to 200,000 clones, and more than 75% are seen once. The ten largest clones capture over 2% of the sample.

The cohort was made up of approximately 670 healthy bone marrow donors. Cohort members were all nominally healthy when sampled, although unrecorded immune exposures were likely present. The donor was CMV seropositive and belonged to the group of 250 to 300 seropositive cohort members. Every donor gave a peripheral blood sample, and the peripheral blood mononuclear cells from that sample were used for TCR beta sequencing. The Qiagen DNeasy Blood Extraction Kit was used to extract genomic DNA from the blood cell samples. Summary of the overall study and its limitations: Roughly uniform sequencing depth across donors was assumed in presence/absence analyses, although this assumption may not hold. Because counts were too low, about 18 rarely observed V segments, including chromosome 9 orphons, were excluded from the earlier analysis of 587 of the donors. A later analysis found that HLA-associated TCR beta chains were more clonally expanded and had lower generation probabilities than equally common non-associated chains. A later analysis found that most CMV-associated TCR beta chains appeared HLA-restricted, with HLA associations seemingly driven largely by CMV exposure. The authors suggested that the approach could potentially be extended to other disease states and immunological phenotypes. When HLA alleles, especially DR and DQ, strongly co-occurred, TCR associations were difficult to assign to individual alleles. While some public TCRs were present in many individuals, most TCR sequences turned up only very rarely across donors. For the cohort, immune exposure information was limited to CMV serostatus. A later analysis associated roughly 17,000 TCR beta sequences with specific HLA alleles at a false discovery rate of 0.05. According to a later analysis, parvovirus B19, influenza, CMV and Epstein-Barr virus appeared linked to several top co-occurrence clusters. In this cohort, only TCR beta chains were sequenced, and detectable features were limited by the absence of alpha or paired-chain data. A further reported finding was that TCR beta sequences accurately predicted the HLA-A and HLA-B alleles for most subjects in the first cohort. Because the 87-base-pair reads could not distinguish some IMGT-functional V segments, including TRBV6-2 and TRBV6-3, those segments were excluded. In vitro tests confirmed that three of the cytomegalovirus-associated TCR beta chains recognize cytomegalovirus antigens. A later genetic analysis associated a missense DCLRE1C variant with V-gene and J-gene trimming of TCR beta chains, and an independent cohort replicated the association. In a later genetic analysis, fewer N-insertions in productive TCRs were reported among donors in an Asian-associated ancestry cluster than the approximately 670-donor mean. In both the original and validation cohorts, the classifier was reported to diagnose cytomegalovirus status with high specificity and sensitivity. A cluster of highly shared sequence variants was judged likely to represent a technical artifact of the sequencing pipeline. Linkage disequilibrium might explain the correlated functional status among segregating V segments, but an unknown experimental factor could not be excluded. Because HLA typing was unavailable for some donors at each locus, only the typed subset was used in association tests. In a later analysis, the rate of TCR association differed among HLA loci, with DRB1 alleles having the most associated TCRs and HLA-C alleles having the fewest. The study listed 164 TCR beta chains as associated with cytomegalovirus. In an earlier analysis of some 550 of the donors, most TCR beta V segments were observed in productive rearrangements about 87% or about 30% of the time, broadly matching IMGT annotations.

Taken from cysteine to phenylalanine, the CDR3 has 13 residues. Solely the CDR3 DNA is kept, with 39 bases framed from the first base. For this chain, trimming is 7 bases at the V end and 6 bases at the J end, and the number of junction bases without a gene match is 5. CDR1 and CDR2 are read off the germline V gene as MDHEN and SYDVKM. The chain is made from TRBV28 and TRBJ2-3, with 9 junctional bases fitting TRBD2. The specimen was PBMCs. The sequence was collected from a woman aged 25 to 39 in good health and CMV-seropositive. Read as DNA, the sequence is TGTGCCAGCATCCTCAGCGGGGGGGATACGCAGTATTTT. Its protein is CASILSGGDTQYF.